The rows below give T cell receptor beta chains drawn from one sample of a study of CDR3 diversity in severe acne. TCRdb re-called the PCR reads with MiXCR, one entry per CDR3 protein. This table has 84,000 or so distinct CDR3 sequences, 45% to 50% appearing once. The specimen sequenced was blood. Receptors originate from a male donor in good health, serving as a control. The CDR3 runs from the conserved cysteine through the conserved F or W. A D gene is named only where the DNA matches it firmly. The size field is filled for only some rows; it gives once, few, many or a size class.

DNA,CDR3,D,J,V,size
NA,CASSLGQPYEQYFGPGYNEQFF,NA,TRBJ2-1,TRBV12-3/TRBV12-4,NA
TGCAGTGCTGACGACGGGACTAGCGGGGTTTACGAGCAGTACTTC,CSADDGTSGVYEQYF,TRBD2,TRBJ2-7,TRBV20-1,many
TGTGCCATCAGTGAGGACAGGCCCAGGAGCTCCTACGAGCAGTACTTC,CAISEDRPRSSYEQYF,NA,TRBJ2-7,TRBV10-3,once
TGTGCCAGCAGTTACGCACGGTCCCGGGGTAACGATGGCTACACCTTC,CASSYARSRGNDGYTF,NA,TRBJ1-2,TRBV6-5,few
TGTGCCAGCACCCTGGGAGAGGGGCTCGAGCGGTACTTC,CASTLGEGLERYF,NA,TRBJ2-7,TRBV25-1,NA
TGTGCCACCAGTGATTCCTCGCCCACCCACTATGGCTACACCTTC,CATSDSSPTHYGYTF,NA,TRBJ1-2,TRBV24-1,NA
TGTGCCAGCAGTGGTTTCTTGAGCACTGAAGCTTTCTTT,CASSGFLSTEAFF,NA,TRBJ1-1,TRBV2,NA
TGCGCCAGCAGCAAGGGACAGGGGAACACTGAAGCTTTCTTT,CASSKGQGNTEAFF,TRBD1,TRBJ1-1,TRBV4-1,NA
TGTGCCAGCAGCCTAACCCATGGCCAAGAGACCCAGTACTTC,CASSLTHGQETQYF,NA,TRBJ2-5,TRBV7-3,NA
TGCAGTGCTCGGGGCGCGAATGTCGGGGAGCTGTTTTTT,CSARGANVGELFF,NA,TRBJ2-2,TRBV20-1,NA
TGTGCCACCAGCAGAGCAGCGGGTGAACACTACGAGCAGTACTTC,CATSRAAGEHYEQYF,NA,TRBJ2-7,TRBV15,NA
TGTGCCACCAGCGGCTACCGGACAGCTAACTATGGCTACACCTTC,CATSGYRTANYGYTF,NA,TRBJ1-2,TRBV15,NA
TGTGCCAGCAGCACGCAAGGGGGGGGGGCTCCGTATCAGCCCCAGCATTTT,CASSTQGGGAPYQPQHF,NA,TRBJ1-5,TRBV7-2,NA
TGTGCCAGCAGCCCCCGGGACAAGACAGTCGCTGAAGCTTTCTTT,CASSPRDKTVAEAFF,NA,TRBJ1-1,TRBV7-2,NA
TGCAGTGCTGTCCCAGGGCCCGAGAGAGAAGCTTTCTTT,CSAVPGPEREAFF,NA,TRBJ1-1,TRBV20-1,medium-sized
TGTGCCAGCAGTTTATGGGGGAATCAGCCCCAGCATTTT,CASSLWGNQPQHF,NA,TRBJ1-5,TRBV27,many